This TCR beta chain comes out of a study of blood T cells in healthy people across ages. Looking at the study overall: About one barcoded TCR beta cDNA was captured per two T cells.

Note on this clonotype: Its specificity is unknown.

Study-level points and caveats: Since the PBMCs were unsorted, naive and antigen-experienced cells could not be conclusively compared.

PCR was performed a second time for about 7 to 12 cycles using a sample-barcoded 5' primer and a J-beta primer mix. Each CDR3 protein is one row after TCRdb ran MiXCR on the 5' RACE reads. In the table there are some 1.7 million distinct CDR3 sequences, 28% of which are singletons. This TCR was recovered from a woman aged 25-40 years in good health. Sequencing was performed on blood.

The CDR3 DNA reads TGCAGTGCTAGAGAATGGGGAGGGGGAAAGAATCCGAACACTGAAGCTTTCTTT. Protein: CSAREWGGGKNPNTEAFF. The chain couples TRBV20-1 to TRBJ1-1; possibly TRBD1 for D (6 bases). Trimming took off 0 bases at V and 1 base at J, with 21 bases between the two ends. Germline V gene sequence: CDR1 DFQATT, CDR2 SNEGSKA (reference sequence). The CDR3 runs to 18 residues.